These 15 T cell receptor beta chains originate from one sample sequenced in a study of shared clonotypes between healthy human individuals. Profiled with immunoSEQ multiplex PCR; TCRdb holds only in-frame clones, not every one. The sample records around 2.3 million clones, nearly 97% being singletons. The sequenced sample consisted of naive CD4+ T cells sorted from blood. This sample's subset: CD45RA+ positively selected. These receptors came from a young man in good health.

The rearrangement links TRBV15 to TRBJ2-5; D is possibly TRBD2 (6 bases). Germline CDR1 is LNHNV and CDR2 is YYDKDF (reference sequence). The V and J ends lost 4 bases and 5 bases respectively, with 14 bases between them. The CDR3 sequence is 14 residues long. As DNA, the CDR3 is TGTGCCACCAGCACGCGGGGCCGCAGCGAGACCCAGTACTTC. Translation: CATSTRGRSETQYF.

The chain uses TRBV5-1 and TRBJ2-7; D is perhaps TRBD2 (6 bases). V was trimmed by 7 bases and J by 4 bases, leaving 24 bases between them. There are 16 residues in the CDR3. The V gene's germline CDR1 is SGHRS and CDR2 YFSETQ. The CDR3 DNA is TGCGCCAGCCAGCCTCTAGGGACTCCCTTTAATTACGAGCAGTACTTC. Translating gives CASQPLGTPFNYEQYF.

The rearrangement joins TRBV5-1 to TRBJ2-7; 9 bases are a match to TRBD1. V trimming: 3 bases; J trimming: 0 bases; junction bases outside the gene matches: 1. CDR3 length: 14 residues. In germline, CDR1 is SGHRS, CDR2 YFSETQ. The CDR3 DNA reads TGCGCCAGCAGCTGGGACAGGGCCTCCTACGAGCAGTACTTC. Translated: CASSWDRASYEQYF.

The J gene is TRBJ2-1, the V gene TRBV7-2, with D possibly TRBD2 on 5 matching bases. Germline V gene lookup returns CDR1 SGHTA and CDR2 FQGNSA. The germline V and J ends were trimmed by 1 base and 6 bases, with 13 bases remaining between them. There are 15 residues in the CDR3. The CDR3 spells CASSLGSRRSNEQFF. The CDR3 DNA reads as TGTGCCAGCAGCTTAGGTAGTAGGAGGTCCAATGAGCAGTTCTTC.

This clone was detected only once. This CDR3 is also generated by other DNA sequences in the sample. The chain uses TRBV5-1 and TRBJ2-2; TRBD2 aligns across 8 bases. The V segment lost 2 bases and the J segment 2 bases; nucleotides outside the gene matches: 2. Germline CDR1 SGHRS, CDR2 YFSETQ. The CDR3 is made up of 15 amino acids. CDR3 amino acids: CASSLGLANTGELFF. The CDR3 bases are TGCGCCAGCAGCTTAGGACTAGCTAACACCGGGGAGCTGTTTTTT.

As concerns this clone: The same CDR3 arises from other DNA sequences in this sample as well. The chain joins TRBV10-3 to TRBJ2-3; 7 bases are a match to TRBD2. The germline V gene encodes CDR1 ENHRY and CDR2 SYGVKD. This CDR3 is 13 amino acids long. Germline trimming cut 4 bases from V and 4 bases from J; bases unmatched to any gene: 2. In nucleotides, the CDR3 is TGTGCCATCAGTGTACTAGCGTCAGATACGCAGTATTTT. It specifies CAISVLASDTQYF.

The chain combines TRBV30 with TRBJ1-2, with D uncertain. V was trimmed by 0 bases and J by 6 bases, leaving 11 bases between them. This CDR3 comprises 13 residues. Germline CDR1 reads GTSNPN; CDR2 reads SVGIG (reference sequence). The CDR3 region is CAWSVKAWNGYTF. For the CDR3, the DNA is TGTGCCTGGAGTGTGAAGGCTTGGAATGGCTACACCTTC.

The rearrangement links TRBV10-3 to TRBJ1-2; D unresolved. The CDR3 sequence is 11 residues long. V lost 3 bases and J lost 4, with 3 bases in between. The germline V gene has CDR1 ENHRY and CDR2 SYGVKD. CDR3 nucleotides: TGTGCCATCAGTGACAGCTATGGCTACACCTTC. It yields the protein CAISDSYGYTF.

This clone was observed once. The chain recombines TRBV13 with TRBJ2-4; no definite D call. Germline loops: CDR1 PRHDT, CDR2 FYEKMQ (reference sequence). The CDR3 totals 15 residues. Between the trimmed V and J ends, which lost 6 bases and 1 base, there was a span of 13 bases. The CDR3 DNA sequence: TGTGCCAGCAGGACCCTGAGTGGTGCCAAAAACATTCAGTACTTC. This codes for CASRTLSGAKNIQYF.

CDR3 sequence reads: CASSAPGSSGANVLTF. The CDR3 region has the DNA TGTGCCAGCAGTGCCCCAGGGTCCTCTGGGGCCAACGTCCTGACTTTC. The chain recombines TRBV28 with TRBJ2-6, with D tentatively TRBD1 (5 bases). The CDR3 covers 16 residues. Germline CDR1 and CDR2: MDHEN and SYDVKM. Trimming removed 5 bases from V and 0 bases from J, with 11 bases in between.

The chain couples TRBV6-5 to TRBJ1-1; a possible D gene is TRBD1 (6 bases). CDR1 and CDR2 from the germline V gene are MNHEY and SVGAGI. The CDR3 consists of 15 residues. The V end was cut by 4 bases, the J end by 3 bases, with 15 bases between. The CDR3 bases are TGTGCCAGCAGTTCTCCAGGGGCTGCGGACACTGAAGCTTTCTTT. It is translated as CASSSPGAADTEAFF.

For this clone: Other DNA sequences within the sample encode an identical CDR3. This sequence joins TRBV27 and TRBJ2-7; D possibly uses TRBD1 or TRBD2 (6 bases each). Germline CDR1 and CDR2: MNHEY and SMNVEV (reference sequence). The CDR3 sequence is 14 residues long. Trimming left V 6 bases short and J 1 base short, with 13 bases between. The CDR3 is CASSSGGGSYEQYF. CDR3 sequence (DNA): TGTGCCAGCAGCTCCGGGGGCGGGTCCTACGAGCAGTACTTC.

J is TRBJ2-3 and V is TRBV18; D may be TRBD1 (5 bases). From germline, CDR1 is KGHSH and CDR2 LQKENI. The CDR3 length is 18 residues. Trimming removed 2 bases from V and 0 bases from J, with 18 bases in between. Here the CDR3 reads CASSPTTRAAASTDTQYF. The CDR3 bases are TGTGCCAGCTCACCAACAACCAGGGCGGCAGCTAGCACAGATACGCAGTATTTT.

The chain joins TRBV19 to TRBJ1-2; D remains ambiguous. The CDR3 consists of 14 residues. Trimming removed 9 bases from V and 0 bases from J, with 14 bases in between. The germline V gene has CDR1 LNHDA and CDR2 SQIVND (reference sequence). Here the CDR3 DNA reads TGTGCCAGCGAAATGGGCAGAACTAACTATGGCTACACCTTC. Its translation is CASEMGRTNYGYTF.

The rearrangement uses TRBV14 and TRBJ2-2, with D maybe TRBD2 (5 bases). The CDR3 loop spans 15 amino acids. Germline loops: CDR1 SGHDN, CDR2 FVKESK. With 1 base removed from V and 4 bases from J, the gap between germline ends came to 10 bases. DNA of the CDR3: TGTGCCAGCAGCCAAGTCCAGGCGGGCACCGGGGAGCTGTTTTTT. This translates into CASSQVQAGTGELFF. Complete variable domain (other parts from reference TRBV14 and TRBJ2-2): EAGVTQFPSHSVIEKGQTVTLRCDPISGHDNLYWYRRVMGKEIKFLLHFVKESKQDESGMPNNRFLAERTGGTYSTLKVQPAELEDSGVYFCASSQVQAGTGELFFGEGSRLTVL.